A selection of T cell receptor beta chains follows, all from one sample in a study of identical twins. From the 5' RACE reads, TCRdb called clonotypes with MiXCR, one entry per CDR3 protein. The sample consists of approximately 890,000 distinct CDR3 sequences, 10% to 15% of them appearing once. The sample was also linked to a second study, of yellow fever vaccine responses in identical twins.

Sequencing was carried out using PBMCs. These receptors were obtained from a woman aged 18 to 35 in good health. The CDR3 runs from the conserved cysteine through the conserved F or W. The D gene is left open where the match is weak. Some rows have no size entry. The others give once, few or many, or a class for an expanded clone.

v_call	clone_size	d_call	j_call	cdr3_nt	cdr3_aa
TRBV4-1	.	.	TRBJ2-5	TGCGCCAGCGCGCGCTCGGAGAGTCGGGCTGAGACCCAGTACTTC	CASARSESRAETQYF
TRBV14	.	.	TRBJ2-5	TGTGCCAGCAGCCAAGTACGGAGCCAAGAGACCCAGTACTTC	CASSQVRSQETQYF
TRBV20-1	many	.	TRBJ2-3	TGCAGTGCCGCCATTGGGGGTACGCAGTATTTT	CSAAIGGTQYF
TRBV3-1	few	.	TRBJ1-3	TGTGCCAGCAGCCAAGTGGGGGTTAGCAGCTCTGGAAACACCATATATTTT	CASSQVGVSSSGNTIYF
TRBV27	.	.	TRBJ1-2	TGTGCCAGCAGTTTGTCGGTCGGGGGGCTCTATGGCTACACCTTC	CASSLSVGGLYGYTF
TRBV28	few	.	TRBJ2-2	TGTGCCAGTACGACAGTTTCCGGGGAGCTGTTTTTT	CASTTVSGELFF
TRBV5-8	few	.	TRBJ1-4	TGTGCCAGCAGCTTGGGCGGTGGGACGGCCAATGAAAAACTGTTTTTT	CASSLGGGTANEKLFF
TRBV7-9	few	.	TRBJ2-5	TGTGCCAGCAGCTTACTACAGGGCTACCAAGAGACCCAGTACTTC	CASSLLQGYQETQYF
TRBV12-3/TRBV12-4	few	.	TRBJ1-1	TGTGCCAGCAGTCCAGAGGGTTCTGAAGCTTTCTTT	CASSPEGSEAFF
TRBV29-1	.	.	TRBJ2-2	TGCAGCGTCCCTAGAGGGGGGGTGTCGAACACCGGGGAGCTGTTTTTT	CSVPRGGVSNTGELFF
TRBV11-1	few	TRBD1	TRBJ2-1	TGTGCCAGCAGCTTAGTGGGACAGGGGACACTCTCCTACAATGAGCAGTTCTTC	CASSLVGQGTLSYNEQFF
TRBV11-1	.	TRBD2	TRBJ2-3	TGTGCCAGCAGCTTAGGACTAGCGGGGGCCAGCACAGATACGCAGTATTTT	CASSLGLAGASTDTQYF
TRBV29-1	few	.	TRBJ2-2	TGCAGCGTTGACGGGAACACCGGGGAGCTGTTTTTT	CSVDGNTGELFF
TRBV19	few	.	TRBJ1-5	TGTGCCACCGGACAGTATAGCAATCAGCCCCAGCATTTT	CATGQYSNQPQHF
TRBV24-1	many	TRBD2	TRBJ2-1	TGTGCCACCAGTGAACAAGCGGGAGGGGGGGGGCAGTTCTTC	CATSEQAGGGGQFF
TRBV4-2	.	TRBD2	TRBJ2-3	TGTGCCAGCAGCCAGACCCCGACTAGCGGGGGGTCAGATACGCAGTATTTT	CASSQTPTSGGSDTQYF
TRBV18	.	.	TRBJ2-6	TGTGCCAGCTCTACCCCTGGGGCCAACGTCCTGACTTTC	CASSTPGANVLTF
TRBV4-2	few	TRBD2	TRBJ2-2	TGTGCCAGCAACCCCAGCGGGAGGGCCAACACCGGGGAGCTGTTTTTT	CASNPSGRANTGELFF
TRBV5-1	many	.	TRBJ2-2	TGCGCCAGCAGCCGCCATAGTTCGGGGGCGCAAAACACCGGGGAGCTGTTTTTT	CASSRHSSGAQNTGELFF
TRBV5-1	few	.	TRBJ1-1	TGCGCCAGCAGCTTTAACAGGGACCACACTGAAGCTTTCTTT	CASSFNRDHTEAFF
TRBV29-1	few	TRBD2	TRBJ2-1	TGCAGCGTTCTCACCGGGACTAGCAGCGCGAATGAGCAGTTCTTC	CSVLTGTSSANEQFF
TRBV7-8	many	.	TRBJ2-3	TGTGCCAGCAGCTCCTACCCGGACAGAACCACAGATACGCAGTATTTT	CASSSYPDRTTDTQYF
TRBV10-3	.	.	TRBJ2-1	TGTGCCATCAGTGGCCAAGGGGTTGGTAATGAGCAGTTCTTC	CAISGQGVGNEQFF
TRBV12-3/TRBV12-4	many	.	TRBJ2-7	TGCGCCAGCAGCTTCGATAGGGGGTACGAGCAGTACTTC	CASSFDRGYEQYF
TRBV20-1	few	.	TRBJ1-1	TGCAGTGCTAGGCGGGGGGCTGAAGCTTTCTTT	CSARRGAEAFF
TRBV12-3/TRBV12-4	few	.	TRBJ2-7	TGTGCCAGCAGTTTACGCCAGGGAATCTACGAGCAGTACTTC	CASSLRQGIYEQYF
TRBV14	few	TRBD1	TRBJ2-7	TGTGCCAGCAGCCAGACAGGGTCCTTATCCCCCTACGAGCAGTACTTC	CASSQTGSLSPYEQYF
TRBV2	.	.	TRBJ2-4	TGTGCCAGCAGCGGACCTGGGACCCTAGCCGAAAACATTCAGTACTTC	CASSGPGTLAENIQYF
TRBV20-1	few	TRBD2	TRBJ2-1	TGCAGTGCTAGAGAGCTGGCGGGGGGGCCCCATGAGCAGTTCTTC	CSARELAGGPHEQFF
TRBV5-1	.	TRBD2	TRBJ2-1	TGCGCCAGCAGCTTGGTTTATAGTAGCGGGGGTTACAATGAGCAGTTCTTC	CASSLVYSSGGYNEQFF
TRBV5-1	.	.	TRBJ2-7	TGCGCCAGCAGCTTGGACGGGCGTACGGACCGATCTCGCTCCTACGAGCAGTACTTC	CASSLDGRTDRSRSYEQYF
TRBV4-1	.	.	TRBJ1-6	TGCGCCAGCAGCCAATCTCGAACAGACGCAGGTGGATCCCTCCACTTT	CASSQSRTDAGGSLHF
TRBV4-1	many	.	TRBJ1-5	TGCGCCAGCAGCCAAGAGGGCCAGAAAAATCAGCCCCAGCATTTT	CASSQEGQKNQPQHF
TRBV2	.	.	TRBJ1-5	TGTGCCAGCAAAGGGAACGGCGGTTATAGCAATCAGCCCCAGCATTTT	CASKGNGGYSNQPQHF
TRBV3-1	few	.	TRBJ1-4	TGTGCCAGCAGCCCAACGGGGGCGACTGAAAAACTGTTTTTT	CASSPTGATEKLFF
TRBV5-1	few	.	TRBJ2-3	TGCGCCAGCAGCTTGGGGACGTCCCGTGGCACAGATACGCAGTATTTT	CASSLGTSRGTDTQYF
TRBV7-3	.	TRBD2	TRBJ2-1	TGTGCCAGCAGCCAATTAGCGGGAGCGTCCTACAATGAGCAGTTCTTC	CASSQLAGASYNEQFF
TRBV11-2	.	TRBD2	TRBJ2-7	TGTGCCAGCAGCATCCCGACTAGCGGGACCTACGAGCAGTACTTC	CASSIPTSGTYEQYF
TRBV5-1	.	.	TRBJ1-2	TGCGCCAGCAGCTACTCGCCGGGGAGCAACTATGGCTACACCTTC	CASSYSPGSNYGYTF
TRBV6-5	few	.	TRBJ2-5	TGTGCCAGCAGCTTAAACCCCGACAGGAGGGAAAGGGAGACCCAGTACTTC	CASSLNPDRRERETQYF
TRBV29-1	.	.	TRBJ2-3	TGCAGCGTTGAAGGGCAGCAGGTGGTAAATACGCAGTATTTT	CSVEGQQVVNTQYF
TRBV5-8	.	TRBD1	TRBJ2-1	TGTGCCAGCAGAGAAGGAACCGGGACAGGGGGTAACAATGAGCAGTTCTTC	CASREGTGTGGNNEQFF
TRBV5-1	.	TRBD1	TRBJ1-4	TGCGCCAGCAGCCGCAGAGACAGGGTACTTAATGAAAAACTGTTTTTT	CASSRRDRVLNEKLFF
TRBV27	few	TRBD1	TRBJ1-1	TGTGCCAGCAGTAGGTACAGGGGGGCCGAAGCTTTCTTT	CASSRYRGAEAFF
TRBV11-2	.	TRBD1	TRBJ2-2	TGTGCCAGCACCCCGGGGACAGGGGCCGGGGAGCTGTTTTTT	CASTPGTGAGELFF